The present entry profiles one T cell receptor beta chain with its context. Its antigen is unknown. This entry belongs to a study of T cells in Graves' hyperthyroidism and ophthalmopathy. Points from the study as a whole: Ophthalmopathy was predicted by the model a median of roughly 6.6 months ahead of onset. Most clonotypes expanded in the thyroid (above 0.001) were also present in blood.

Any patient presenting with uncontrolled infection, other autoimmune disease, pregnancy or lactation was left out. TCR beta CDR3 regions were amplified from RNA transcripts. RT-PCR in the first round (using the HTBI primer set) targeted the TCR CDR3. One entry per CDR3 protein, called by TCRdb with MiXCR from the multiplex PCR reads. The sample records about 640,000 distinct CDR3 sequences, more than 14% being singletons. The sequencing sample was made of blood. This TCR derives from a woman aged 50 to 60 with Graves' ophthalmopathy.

For the CDR3, the DNA is TGCAGCGTCCCCCGGAGGGGGGCGGTTCAGTATTTT. This gives the protein CSVPRRGAVQYF. J is TRBJ2-3 and V is TRBV29-1; D possibly uses TRBD1 or TRBD2 (6 bases each). CDR3 length equals 12 residues. V was shortened by 6 bases and J by 12 bases, with 19 bases between the two germline ends. Germline loops: CDR1 SQVTM, CDR2 ANQGSEA.